The clone carrying this TCR beta chain was seen a few times. Antigen unknown. The CDR3 runs to 14 residues. Germline loops: CDR1 LNHDA, CDR2 SQIVND (reference sequence). V was pared by 8 bases and J by 3 bases, with 6 bases of the junction left unmatched. TCRdb redid the calling of the 5' RACE reads with MiXCR, one entry per CDR3 protein. Of around 340,000 distinct CDR3 sequences in the sample, around 12% were seen once. The entry originates in a study of T cells after yellow fever vaccination. Findings of the study overall: Any FACS-sorted repertoire could hold abundant clonotypes that contaminate it from the bulk population.

The TCR comes from a man aged 18 to 30 who received the YFV17D yellow fever vaccine. The sample in question was CD4+ T cells sorted from PBMCs, obtained 15 days after the yellow fever booster vaccination. This chain connects TRBV19 to TRBJ2-3, with 9 bases aligning to TRBD1. The CDR3 loop is CASAGTGITDTQYF. The CDR3 region has the DNA TGTGCCAGTGCCGGGACAGGGATAACAGATACGCAGTATTTT.